A single T cell receptor (beta chain) is shown here with its context. Its cognate antigen is unknown. Sorted-subset replicate PCRs used 200 ng DNA, around 27,000 T cell genomes. Clones were read by immunoSEQ multiplex PCR, and TCRdb kept only the in-frame ones, dropping some. The sample includes about 2 million clones, roughly 94% of them seen just once. The germline V gene has CDR1 SGHDT and CDR2 YYEEEE. The CDR3 is 13 residues long. Trimming cost V 4 bases and J 6 bases, with 13 bases left between them. The sample belongs to a study of shared clonotypes between healthy human individuals. Naive-designated CD8 cells lacked CD45RO, were positively enriched for CCR7, and omitted terminally differentiated effector memory CD45RA+ cells. Study outcomes and limitations: Sharing across four donors was highest in naive CD4 (around 5%) and lowest in memory CD8 (approximately 0.4%).

The chain carries TRBV5-6 and TRBJ1-1; unclear D gene. The sequence derives from a man aged 18 to 29 in good health. Sequencing was done on a sample of naive CD8+ T cells sorted from blood. CDR3 loop: CASSPRQESEAFF. The CDR3 DNA reads TGTGCCAGCAGCCCCCGCCAGGAGTCTGAAGCTTTCTTT.